These 24 T cell receptor beta chains came from one sample sequenced in a study of CD8+CD57+ T cells in acquired aplastic anemia. All patients picked for sequencing had shown, by flow cytometry, an expansion of CD8+CD57+ cells. Genomic DNA was employed as the template in profiling TCR beta VDJ and CDR3. One entry per CDR3 protein results from TCRdb running MiXCR on the reads. The sample gives approximately 150,000 distinct CDR3 sequences, approximately 44% of which show up once; around 3.2% is in the top ten. Material for sequencing was sorted CD4+, CD8+, or CD8+CD57+ T cells (not recorded which) from PBMCs. The receptors shown here come from a human donor with aplastic anemia.

This clonotype has ten or more counts. DNA of the CDR3: TGTGCCAGCAGCCGAACTTGGAGGGAGCCCCAGCATTTT. This translates into CASSRTWREPQHF. The J gene is TRBJ1-5, the V gene TRBV7-2; no clear D. From germline, CDR1 is SGHTA and CDR2 FQGNSA. The V and J ends lost 5 bases and 8 bases respectively, with 13 bases between them. The CDR3 totals 13 residues.

The chain uses TRBV28 and TRBJ2-7, with D tentatively TRBD2 (5 bases). Germline V gene lookup returns CDR1 MDHEN and CDR2 SYDVKM. Deletions cut 5 bases from V and 2 bases from J, with 10 bases between. The CDR3 loop spans 13 amino acids. The CDR3 sequence: CASSTVATYEQYF. The CDR3 DNA reads TGTGCCAGCAGTACAGTAGCGACCTACGAGCAGTACTTC. The full variable domain, its missing parts supplied by reference TRBV28 and TRBJ2-7, is DVKVTQSSRYLVKRTGEKVFLECVQDMDHENMFWYRQDPGLGLRLIYFSYDVKMKEKGDIPEGYSVSREKKERFSLILESASTNQTSMYLCASSTVATYEQYFGPGTRLTVT.

The chain carries TRBV15 and TRBJ1-5; possible D gene TRBD1, 6 bases. The CDR3 sequence is 15 residues long. Per the germline V gene, CDR1 is LNHNV and CDR2 is YYDKDF (reference sequence). V shed 0 bases and J shed 7 bases, with 13 bases lying between them. In DNA, the CDR3 is TGTGCCACCAGCAGAGATAAACAGGGCGGACAGCCCCAGCATTTT. Encoded protein: CATSRDKQGGQPQHF.

The rearrangement links TRBV5-1 to TRBJ1-2; D is perhaps TRBD1 (6 bases). The germline CDR1 and CDR2 sequences are SGHRS and YFSETQ. The V end was cut by 0 bases, the J end by 2 bases, with 11 bases between. CDR3 size: 15 residues. CDR3 in DNA: TGCGCCAGCAGCTTGGCCAGGGGAGGCAACTATGGCTACACCTTC. Its protein product is CASSLARGGNYGYTF.

This clonotype was seen ten or more times. This sequence joins TRBV14 and TRBJ2-1; 10 bases are a match to TRBD2. CDR1 is SGHDN, CDR2 FVKESK, per germline. The CDR3 covers 15 residues. V shed 4 bases, J shed 10 bases, and the junction held 10 bases outside the gene matches. This CDR3 reads CASSPLAVAGGEQFF. The CDR3 DNA is TGTGCCAGCAGCCCCCTAGCGGTAGCGGGGGGAGAGCAGTTCTTC.

V is TRBV29-1 and J is TRBJ1-1; D unclear. The CDR3 loop spans 10 amino acids. The germline V and J ends were trimmed by 8 bases and 4 bases, with 8 bases remaining between them. From germline, CDR1 is SQVTM and CDR2 ANQGSEA. CDR3 amino acids: CSTKRTEAFF. The CDR3, as DNA: TGCAGCACGAAGCGCACTGAAGCTTTCTTT.

This clonotype was counted ten times or more. The V gene is TRBV6-2 or TRBV6-3, the J gene TRBJ2-7; no clear D gene. This CDR3 is built from 14 residues. From germline, CDR1 is MNHEY and CDR2 SVGEGT. V lost 2 bases and J lost 2, with 10 bases in between. The CDR3 here is CASSYLRQTYEQYF. The CDR3 DNA reads TGTGCCAGCAGTTACCTCCGTCAGACCTACGAGCAGTACTTC.

The sample holds many counts of this clonotype. J is TRBJ1-1 and V is TRBV20-1; maybe TRBD1 (5 bases). The CDR3 length is 14 residues. The V end lost 2 bases, the J end lost 4 bases, and 14 bases lay between the germline ends. In germline, CDR1 is DFQATT, CDR2 SNEGSKA (reference sequence). The CDR3 is CSARIGGSSTEAFF. CDR3 sequence (DNA): TGCAGTGCTAGAATCGGGGGATCTAGCACTGAAGCTTTCTTT.

This clonotype was recorded at least ten times. The CDR3 is CASSLAYDSYEQYV. Written as DNA, the CDR3 is TGTGCCAGCAGCTTAGCATACGATTCCTACGAGCAGTACGTC. This chain links TRBV7-2 with TRBJ2-7, with no clear D. The V gene's germline CDR1 is SGHTA and CDR2 FQGNSA. CDR3 length: 14 residues. The V end lost 0 bases, the J end lost 1 base, and 7 bases lay between the germline ends.

The chain recombines TRBV15 with TRBJ2-6; D possibly uses TRBD1 or TRBD2 (5 bases each). Trimming shortened V by 3 bases and J by 0 bases, and 12 bases separated the two germline ends. There are 17 residues in the CDR3. Looked up from germline, CDR1 is LNHNV and CDR2 is YYDKDF (reference sequence). CDR3 coding DNA: TGTGCCACCAGCAGGCCGGGACGGACCTCTGGGGCCAACGTCCTGACTTTC. Protein product: CATSRPGRTSGANVLTF. The whole variable domain, remainder taken from reference TRBV15 and TRBJ2-6, is DAMVIQNPRYQVTQFGKPVTLSCSQTLNHNVMYWYQQKSSQAPKLLFHYYDKDFNNEADTPDNFQSRRPNTSFCFLDIRSPGLGDTAMYLCATSRPGRTSGANVLTFGAGSRLTVL.

The V and J genes are TRBV24-1 and TRBJ2-4; 7 nucleotides align to TRBD2. V shed 4 bases, J shed 3 bases, and the junction held 2 bases outside the gene matches. The CDR3 runs to 14 residues. CDR1 is KGHDR, CDR2 SFDVKD, per germline. The CDR3 bases are TGTGCCACCAGTGACCCGGGGGGCAAAAACATTCAGTACTTC. It yields the protein CATSDPGGKNIQYF.

Regarding this clonotype: One end of the junction fails to match germline, which may point to a read error. This chain joins TRBV5-1 and TRBJ2-5; TRBD2 matches at 12 bases. The CDR3 covers 17 residues. The germline gives CDR1 SGHRS, CDR2 YFSETQ. The CDR3 region is CASSLGQLAGGQGTQYF. The CDR3 DNA follows: TGCGCCAGCAGCTTGGGGCAACTAGCGGGGGGACAAGGGACCCAGTACTTC.

As DNA, the CDR3 is TGTGCTAGCCCCCCCGGGACAGTTAACTATGGCTACACCTTC. Translating gives CASPPGTVNYGYTF. The chain joins TRBV25-1 to TRBJ1-2; 7 bases align to TRBD1. The CDR3 runs to 14 residues. Germline V lookup: CDR1 MGHDK, CDR2 SYGVNS.

This clonotype occurred many times. The chain couples TRBV20-1 to TRBJ2-3, with 11 bases aligning to TRBD2. This CDR3 spans 17 amino acids. With 3 bases clipped from V and 0 bases from J, the junction kept 8 bases outside the gene matches. Germline values: CDR1 DFQATT, CDR2 SNEGSKA (reference sequence). Here the CDR3 DNA reads TGCAGTGCTAGTCTACTAGCGGGGGCCCGAAGCACAGATACGCAGTATTTT. Translated, it gives CSASLLAGARSTDTQYF.

The sample holds many counts of this clonotype. V gene TRBV7-9 combines with J gene TRBJ1-1; D perhaps matches TRBD1 (5 bases). Germline CDR1 and CDR2: SEHNR and FQNEAQ (reference sequence). CDR3 length equals 14 residues. V lost 2 bases to trimming and J lost 4 bases, with 11 bases between them. CDR3 protein: CASSLRQGGTEAFF. The CDR3 DNA follows: TGTGCCAGCAGCTTAAGGCAGGGCGGCACTGAAGCTTTCTTT. The full variable domain, in which reference TRBV7-9 and TRBJ1-1 provide the parts outside the CDR3, is DTGVSQNPRHKITKRGQNVTFRCDPISEHNRLYWYRQTLGQGPEFLTYFQNEAQLEKSRLLSDRFSAERPKGSFSTLEIQRTEQGDSAMYLCASSLRQGGTEAFFGQGTRLTVV.

Many counts were recorded for this clonotype. The chain uses TRBV6-1 and TRBJ1-1; 7 bases align to TRBD1. The CDR3 is made up of 11 amino acids. Germline V gene lookup returns CDR1 MNHNS and CDR2 SASEGT. V was pared by 4 bases and J by 10 bases, with 3 bases of the junction left unmatched. CDR3 residues: CASSVNRGAFF. In DNA form, the CDR3 reads TGTGCCAGCAGTGTTAACAGGGGAGCTTTCTTT.

The chain employs TRBV5-4 and TRBJ2-5; D assignment may be TRBD1 or TRBD2 (6 bases each). The CDR3 is 17 amino acids. Germline CDR1 reads SGHNT; CDR2 reads YYREEE (reference sequence). The V end lost 4 bases, the J end lost 1 base, and 20 bases lay between the germline ends. CDR3 sequence (DNA): TGTGCCAGCAGCGAGGGGGGATCAGGGTGGGGCCAAGAGACCCAGTACTTC. As protein: CASSEGGSGWGQETQYF.

About this clonotype: The germline gene is not matched at one end of the junction; a read error may be the cause. The chain uses TRBV20-1 and TRBJ2-5; D is tentatively TRBD1 or TRBD2 (6 bases each). This CDR3 is 15 amino acids long. Per the germline V gene, CDR1 is DFQATT and CDR2 is SNEGSKA (reference sequence). As DNA, the CDR3 is TGCAGTGCTAGACCCCGGGGGCGCGACCAAGAGACCCAGTGCTTC. It translates to CSARPRGRDQETQCF.

Notes on this clonotype: A single base separates this from a much larger clone, so it may be a read error. The rearrangement links TRBV6-5 to TRBJ1-4; 7 nucleotides align to TRBD1. This CDR3 has 14 amino acids. Germline V gene sequence: CDR1 MNHEY, CDR2 SVGAGI. J was trimmed by 10 bases and V by 0 bases; bases with no gene match: 5. CDR3 loop: CASSYSRGQGKLFF. In DNA form, the CDR3 reads TGTGCCAGCAGTTACTCGAGGGGGCAGGGAAAACTGTTTTTT.

This sequence joins TRBV20-1 and TRBJ2-7, with 8 nucleotides matching TRBD1. Germline assignment: CDR1 DFQATT and CDR2 SNEGSKA (reference sequence). The CDR3 is 11 amino acids. With V trimmed by 6 bases and J by 11 bases, 9 bases remained unmatched. DNA for the CDR3: TGCAGTGCCACGGACAGGGAGAGAAAGTACGTC. It is translated as CSATDRERKYV.

This clonotype was recorded at least ten times. The genes are TRBV12-3 or TRBV12-4 and TRBJ2-2, with unresolved D. Trimming pared 0 bases from V and 4 bases from J, leaving 9 bases between. The CDR3 extends over 15 amino acids. Here the CDR3 reads CASSLAGAVTGELFF. CDR3 DNA sequence: TGTGCCAGCAGTTTAGCGGGTGCGGTCACCGGGGAGCTGTTTTTT.

The chain recombines TRBV2 with TRBJ2-7, with 8 positions matching TRBD2. V lost 7 bases to trimming and J lost 6 bases; unmatched junction nucleotides: 14. Germline values: CDR1 SNHLY, CDR2 FYNNEI. The CDR3 is 15 residues long. The CDR3 protein is CASKPGAGDPGEQYF. The CDR3, as DNA: TGTGCCAGCAAACCAGGAGCGGGAGATCCGGGCGAGCAGTACTTC.

The chain's CDR3 is CASSLATGDGYTF. The CDR3 bases are TGTGCCAGCAGCTTGGCAACAGGTGATGGCTACACCTTC. J is TRBJ1-2 and V is TRBV5-6; TRBD1 might be the D (5 bases). CDR1 and CDR2 from the germline V gene are SGHDT and YYEEEE. The V end lost 0 bases, the J end lost 6 bases, and 9 bases lay between the germline ends. The CDR3 totals 13 residues.

This clonotype was counted ten times or more. The chain has TRBV5-4 and TRBJ2-1; 10 bases line up with TRBD2. V shed 2 bases, J shed 2 bases, and the junction held 1 base outside the gene matches. The germline V gene encodes CDR1 SGHNT and CDR2 YYREEE (reference sequence). The CDR3 runs to 15 residues. In DNA form, the CDR3 reads TGTGCCAGCAGCTTCAGCGGGAGGGCCTACAATGAGCAGTTCTTC. Protein product: CASSFSGRAYNEQFF.